This is a list of T cell receptor beta chains from one sample in a study of cytomegalovirus exposure and HLA in healthy donors. Sequencing was performed with immunoSEQ multiplex PCR; in TCRdb, only in-frame clones are kept and a portion is missing. The sample has 130,000 to 150,000 clones, about 74% seen once. The sample was PBMCs. Receptors were obtained from a man aged 18 to 29 in good health and CMV-seropositive. The CDR3 runs from the conserved cysteine through the conserved F or W. The D gene is left open where the match is weak. The listing skips clone size in some rows; elsewhere it reads once, few, many or a size class.

J gene	V gene	clone size	D gene	CDR3 DNA	CDR3 protein
TRBJ2-5	TRBV5-4	few	.	TGTGCCAGCAGCAATCCCGGGATCCATAGTGAGCAGTACTTC	CASSNPGIHSEQYF
TRBJ2-7	TRBV27	.	TRBD1	TGTGCCAGCACCGCGACAGGGGATGAGCAGTACTTC	CASTATGDEQYF
TRBJ2-7	TRBV7-8	.	TRBD2	TGTGCCAGCAGCTTAGCGGGGGGGGGATTCTACTACGAGCAGTACTTC	CASSLAGGGFYYEQYF
TRBJ1-4	TRBV7-8	.	.	TGTGCCAGCAGCTTCGCGGCACAAACATACAGGTCAACTAATGAAAAACTGTTTTTT	CASSFAAQTYRSTNEKLFF
TRBJ2-5	TRBV2	few	TRBD2	TGTGCCAGCAGGATTAGCGGGAGGGGGGAGACCCAGTACTTC	CASRISGRGETQYF
TRBJ2-1	TRBV29-1	.	.	TGCAGCGTTGAAGATTTTCGATCGGGACAAGTCTTC	CSVEDFRSGQVF
TRBJ1-5	TRBV5-7	.	.	TGTGCCAGCAGCTCATACAGGGACGACCAGCCCCAGCATTTT	CASSSYRDDQPQHF
TRBJ2-1	TRBV5-6	.	TRBD2	TGTGCCAGCAGCGTGGGACTAGCGGGTTCTTACAATGAGCAGTTCTTC	CASSVGLAGSYNEQFF
TRBJ2-5	TRBV29-1	once	.	TGCAGCGTTGAAATCAACAGAGCCGAGTACTTC	CSVEINRAEYF
TRBJ1-2	TRBV2	.	TRBD1	TGTGCCAGCAGTGAACGGACAGGGGGCTATGGCTACACCTTC	CASSERTGGYGYTF
TRBJ1-2	TRBV27	.	TRBD1	TGTGCCAGCAGTCCCACGGACAGGGGTGGCTACACCTTC	CASSPTDRGGYTF
TRBJ2-7	TRBV6-5	.	.	TGTGCCAGCAGTTCTTCAACCCTGGCACAGGGTAGGCAGTACTTC	CASSSSTLAQGRQYF
TRBJ1-2	TRBV25-1	.	.	TGTGCCAGCAGTGACCTAGGGGGGGGATACTATGGCTACACCTTC	CASSDLGGGYYGYTF
TRBJ1-2	TRBV28	few	.	TGTGCCAGCAGTTCCCAGCGGACGGCAAACTATGGCTACACCTTC	CASSSQRTANYGYTF
TRBJ1-1	TRBV28	.	.	TGTGCCAGCAATCGGGGTAGGAACACTGAAGCTTTCTTT	CASNRGRNTEAFF
TRBJ1-1	TRBV27	.	TRBD1	TGTGCCAGCAGTTTTGGACAGGGGGCGAACACTGAAGCTTTCTTT	CASSFGQGANTEAFF
TRBJ1-2	TRBV18	.	TRBD1	TGTGCCAGCTCACCAGGTCACAGGGGATCCAACTATGGCTACACCTTC	CASSPGHRGSNYGYTF
TRBJ2-5	TRBV7-6	.	TRBD2	TGTGCCAGCAGCACAGAGCTAGCGGGGGTGGAGACCCAGTACTTC	CASSTELAGVETQYF
TRBJ2-7	TRBV7-2	few	.	TGTGCCAGCAGCCAAGCCCTAGCGATGTCCTACGAGCAGTACTTC	CASSQALAMSYEQYF
TRBJ2-3	TRBV29-1	.	.	TGCAGCGTTGAGACAGGCCTGGGGACAGATACGCAGTATTTT	CSVETGLGTDTQYF
TRBJ2-5	TRBV20-1	.	.	TGCAGTGCTAGAGATGCGGGGACCCAGTACTTC	CSARDAGTQYF
TRBJ2-7	TRBV28	.	.	TGTGCCAGCAGACTCCACAGGGGCGGGAACGAGCAGTACTTC	CASRLHRGGNEQYF
TRBJ2-7	TRBV6-5	.	TRBD2	TGTGCCAGCAGTTACTGGGGGACTAGCGGGGCCTACGAGCAGTACTTC	CASSYWGTSGAYEQYF
TRBJ2-1	TRBV6-6	.	TRBD1	TGTGCCAGCAGCTTAGGGGGCATCGAGCAGTTCTTC	CASSLGGIEQFF
TRBJ2-5	TRBV9	few	TRBD2	TGTGCCAGCCGGGGGGGTTGGGTTGACCAAGAGACCCAGTACTTC	CASRGGWVDQETQYF
TRBJ2-7	TRBV5-1	.	.	TGCGCCAGCAGCTTGTCCGGGGTCTCCTACGAGCAGTACTTC	CASSLSGVSYEQYF
TRBJ2-3	TRBV7-9	.	.	TGTGCCAGCAGCTTACGGGGAGTTACAGATACGCAGTATTTT	CASSLRGVTDTQYF
TRBJ1-1	TRBV5-4	.	.	TGTGCCAGCAGCTTGATGGGGCGTAGCAACCCTGAAGCTTTCTTT	CASSLMGRSNPEAFF
TRBJ2-7	TRBV4-3	.	TRBD2	TGCGCCAGCAGCCAACAACTAGCGGGAAACTCCTACGAGCAGTACTTC	CASSQQLAGNSYEQYF
TRBJ1-1	TRBV5-1	.	.	TGCGCCAGCAGCGGAGTCCCTCTGAACACTGAAGCTTTCTTT	CASSGVPLNTEAFF
TRBJ2-1	TRBV4-3	.	.	TGCGCCAGCAGCCAAGATTTGGGCCTCAAGGATGAGCAGTTCTTC	CASSQDLGLKDEQFF
TRBJ1-5	TRBV19	.	.	TGTGCCAGTACTCGTCCGGGGGTGAATCAGCCCCAGCATTTT	CASTRPGVNQPQHF
TRBJ2-4	TRBV19	.	.	TGTGCCAGTAGTATCGGCGGGGAGGTGAACATTCAGTACTTC	CASSIGGEVNIQYF
TRBJ2-7	TRBV4-1	.	.	TGCGCCAGCAGCCGGAGTACAGGGCGACCAACCTACGAGCAGTACTTC	CASSRSTGRPTYEQYF
TRBJ1-6	TRBV6-6	.	.	TGTGCCAGCAGTGGGAGGGTATATAATTCACCCCTCCACTTT	CASSGRVYNSPLHF
TRBJ1-1	TRBV9	.	TRBD1	TGTGCCAGCACCGCTGGACAGGGTTGGACTGAAGCTTTCTTT	CASTAGQGWTEAFF
TRBJ2-3	TRBV5-1	.	.	TGCGCCAGCAGCTTGGCCGAGGGAGATACGCAGTATTTT	CASSLAEGDTQYF
TRBJ1-1	TRBV6-5	.	TRBD1	TGTGCCAGCAGGCCCCCGGGACAGGGGGCGACTTTCTTT	CASRPPGQGATFF
TRBJ2-7	TRBV19	.	TRBD2	TGTGCCAGTAGTATAGCCCCGGCTAGCGGGAGTTACGAGCAGTACTTC	CASSIAPASGSYEQYF
TRBJ1-5	TRBV12-5	.	.	TGTGCCGAGAACGGACATCGCGCCAAAACTAGCAATCAGCCCCAGCATTTT	CAENGHRAKTSNQPQHF